These T cell receptor beta chains were read from a single sample in a study of Graves' ophthalmopathy and Graves' hyperthyroidism. One entry per CDR3 protein results from TCRdb running MiXCR on the multiplex PCR reads. The profile covers around 1,200,000 distinct CDR3 sequences, with 35% to 45% appearing a single time and roughly 11% taken by the ten largest. Material: peripheral blood or thyroid tissue (not recorded which). These receptors were taken from an adult man with Graves' hyperthyroidism. Each CDR3 is given with its conserved first and last residue. The D gene is left open where the match is weak. Clone size is shown for a subset of rows, as once, few, many or a class of expanded clone.

TRBJ2-5	few	TRBV29-1	.	TGCAGCGCAGTAGGGGGGGAGACCCAGTACTTC	CSAVGGETQYF
TRBJ2-5	many	TRBV7-7	.	TGTGCCAGCAGCGCCGGGACGTCCCAAGAGACCCAGTACTTC	CASSAGTSQETQYF
TRBJ2-3	.	TRBV7-9	.	TGTGCCAGCAGCCGGCTCACAGATACGCAGTATTTT	CASSRLTDTQYF
TRBJ1-2	few	TRBV29-1	.	TGCAGCGTCTCGGCGGGAGGGGACTCTCGGTATGGCTACACCTTC	CSVSAGGDSRYGYTF
TRBJ2-7	.	TRBV28	TRBD2	TGTGCCAGCAGTTCCGCGGGACTAGCGGTCTACGAGCAGTACTTC	CASSSAGLAVYEQYF
TRBJ1-5	.	TRBV7-9	TRBD1	TGTGCCAGCAGCTCCACAGGGGGCTTTAGCAATCAGCCCCAGCATTTT	CASSSTGGFSNQPQHF
TRBJ2-7	.	TRBV20-1	.	TGCAGTGCCATGGTGGCAGGGCAGGAGCAGTACTTC	CSAMVAGQEQYF
TRBJ2-5	few	TRBV12-3/TRBV12-4	.	TGTGCCAGCAGTTTTAGGTTCCGAGAGACCCAGTACTTC	CASSFRFRETQYF
TRBJ1-1	few	TRBV7-2	.	TGTGCCAGCAGCATGACGGTGAACACTGAAGCTTTCTTT	CASSMTVNTEAFF
TRBJ2-2	many	TRBV2	TRBD1	TGTGCCAGCGCCCGACAGGGGATGGGTCTAAACACCGGGGAGCTGTTTTTT	CASARQGMGLNTGELFF
TRBJ2-3	few	TRBV13	.	TGTGCCAGCAAGGTGGGATCCTCACGGGGCGCGCAGTATTTT	CASKVGSSRGAQYF
TRBJ1-3	many	TRBV29-1	TRBD1	TGCAGCGTGGAAAAGACAGGGCAAGGAAACACCATATATTTT	CSVEKTGQGNTIYF
TRBJ2-7	many	TRBV7-9	TRBD1	TGTGCCAGCAGCTTTTCGCTACAGGGGGCGAACTACGAGCAGTACTTC	CASSFSLQGANYEQYF
TRBJ2-5	few	TRBV12-3/TRBV12-4	TRBD2	TGTGCCAGCAGTTTATTAGCGGGAAGCCTCAAAGAGACCCAGTACTTC	CASSLLAGSLKETQYF
TRBJ1-5	many	TRBV15	.	TGTGCCACCAGCACCCCTGTGATGGGACTGGGGGAGCCCCAGCATTTT	CATSTPVMGLGEPQHF
TRBJ2-2	many	TRBV5-5	.	TGTGCCAGCAGCTTGCTGGGAAACACCGGGGAGCTGTTTTTT	CASSLLGNTGELFF
TRBJ2-7	.	TRBV20-1	.	TGCAGTGCTAGAGACGGGGGCTCCTACGAGCAGTACTTC	CSARDGGSYEQYF
TRBJ2-2	.	TRBV11-3	.	TGTGCCAGCAGCGCGACAGCCCTAAACACCGGGGAGCTGTTTTTT	CASSATALNTGELFF
TRBJ2-5	many	TRBV29-1	.	TGCAGCGTCGAGATAGCGGAGACCCAGTACTTC	CSVEIAETQYF
TRBJ1-1	many	TRBV20-1	.	TGCAGTGGTATGGCAGGGAGCGCCGAAGCTTTCTTT	CSGMAGSAEAFF
TRBJ1-2	once	TRBV29-1	.	TGCAGCGTTGCGGTGGGACTCCTCAGGGATGGCTACACCTTC	CSVAVGLLRDGYTF
TRBJ2-5	many	TRBV6-2/TRBV6-3	.	TGTGCCAGCAGAACAGGGACAGAGACCCAGTACTTC	CASRTGTETQYF
TRBJ2-7	.	TRBV24-1	TRBD2	TGTGCCACCAGTGTCCTCATGACTGGGACTAGCGGGGCGAACTACGAGCAGTACTTC	CATSVLMTGTSGANYEQYF
TRBJ1-6	many	TRBV27	.	TGTGCCAGCAGTGGCAGGGGTTTGGCCCTCCACTTT	CASSGRGLALHF
TRBJ1-2	many	TRBV6-5	.	TGTGCCAGCAGCCCCAATGCGGAGGGTACCTATGGCTACACCTTC	CASSPNAEGTYGYTF
TRBJ1-6	many	TRBV15	TRBD1	TGTGCCACCAGCACTAGAGGACAGGGGAGCTCCTATAATTCACCCCTCCACTTT	CATSTRGQGSSYNSPLHF
TRBJ2-7	many	TRBV19	.	TGTGCCAGTGATACGGGGGACGCGTACGGGATAATACCCTCCTCGCTCTACGAGCAGTACTTC	CASDTGDAYGIIPSSLYEQYF
TRBJ1-5	few	TRBV7-2	TRBD1	TGTGCCAGCAGCTTATACAGGGGTCGGAGTCTTCAGCCCCAGCATTTT	CASSLYRGRSLQPQHF
TRBJ2-7	.	TRBV29-1	TRBD1	TGCAGCGTGGTTGACAGGGGTTACGAGCAGTACTTC	CSVVDRGYEQYF
TRBJ2-7	many	TRBV7-9	.	TGTGCCAGCAGCTTGTCAGCGCTCTCCTACGAGCAGTACTTC	CASSLSALSYEQYF
TRBJ1-5	many	TRBV20-1	.	TGCAGTGCCGAAACCCATCCACGGCATGCCCAGCCCCAGCATTTT	CSAETHPRHAQPQHF
TRBJ2-3	many	TRBV10-3	.	TGTGCCATCAGTGACGGGGTTACAGATACGCAGTATTTT	CAISDGVTDTQYF
TRBJ2-5	many	TRBV6-5	TRBD1	TGTGCCAGCAGTGCAGGACAGGCACAAGAGACCCAGTACTTC	CASSAGQAQETQYF
TRBJ1-5	.	TRBV24-1	.	TGTGCCACCAGTGACCCGGCAACAGAGCATCAGCCCCAGCATTTT	CATSDPATEHQPQHF
TRBJ2-2	many	TRBV2	TRBD2	TGTGCCAGCAGGGGGACTAGGAACGGGGAGCTGTTTTTT	CASRGTRNGELFF
TRBJ1-5	.	TRBV7-9	.	TGTGCCAGCAGCTTAAGTGCCAGCGCAGGGATTAATCAGCCCCAGCATTTT	CASSLSASAGINQPQHF
TRBJ1-2	.	TRBV25-1	.	.	CACSARAQGGYGYTF